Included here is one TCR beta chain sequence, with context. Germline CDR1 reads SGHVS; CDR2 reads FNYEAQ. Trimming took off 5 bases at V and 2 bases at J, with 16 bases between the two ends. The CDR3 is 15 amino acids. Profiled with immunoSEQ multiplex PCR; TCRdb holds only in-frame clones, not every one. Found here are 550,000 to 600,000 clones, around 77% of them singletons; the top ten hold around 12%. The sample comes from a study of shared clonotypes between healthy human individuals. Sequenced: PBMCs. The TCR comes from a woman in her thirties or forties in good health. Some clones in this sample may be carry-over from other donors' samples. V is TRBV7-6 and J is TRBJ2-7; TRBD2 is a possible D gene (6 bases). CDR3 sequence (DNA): TGTGCCAGCAGCCCCCAGACTAGTTCCGCCTACGAGCAGTACTTC. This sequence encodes CASSPQTSSAYEQYF.